One and the same sample provided the 14 T cell receptor beta chains below, sequenced in a study of shared clonotypes between healthy human individuals. Only in-frame clones appear in the TCRdb table, and some are missing; sequencing was by immunoSEQ multiplex PCR. The sample consists of millions of clones, approximately 95% of them appearing once. The sequencing input was naive CD4+ T cells from PBMCs. This sample's subset: CD45RA+ positively selected. The receptors stem from a man between 18 and 35 years old in good health. Some clones in this sample may be carry-over from other donors' samples.

This chain joins TRBV4-2 and TRBJ1-1; D is possibly TRBD1 (6 bases). Germline loops: CDR1 LGHNA, CDR2 YNFKEQ. V was clipped by 3 bases and J by 11 bases, with 16 bases between them. This CDR3 contains 13 residues. CDR3: CASSQNRDRSAFF. CDR3 DNA: TGTGCCAGCAGCCAGAACAGGGACCGGAGCGCTTTCTTT.

For this clone: The identical CDR3 is also encoded by other nucleotide sequences in the sample. V is TRBV28 and J is TRBJ2-7; D not resolved. This CDR3 contains 12 residues. Trimming stripped 1 base from V and 4 bases from J, with 5 bases between. Germline V gene lookup returns CDR1 MDHEN and CDR2 SYDVKM. The CDR3 nucleotides are TGTGCCAGCAGTTTATTAGGATACGAGCAGTACTTC. Its protein product is CASSLLGYEQYF.

The chain couples TRBV28 to TRBJ2-1; 7 nucleotides line up with TRBD2. Per germline, CDR1 MDHEN and CDR2 SYDVKM. The ends lost 6 bases at V and 6 bases at J; junction bases unmatched: 5. The CDR3 runs to 13 residues. CDR3 nucleotides: TGTGCCAGCAGGGCGACTAGCAGCAATGAGCAGTTCTTC. Its translation is CASRATSSNEQFF.

V and J are TRBV6-6 and TRBJ2-5; TRBD2 might be the D (6 bases). CDR1 is MNHNY, CDR2 SVGAGI, per germline (reference sequence). Trimming pared 7 bases from V and 5 bases from J, leaving 14 bases between. The CDR3 sequence is 13 residues long. CDR3 amino acids: CASIPPGGETQYF. In DNA form, the CDR3 reads TGTGCCAGCATCCCGCCAGGAGGGGAGACCCAGTACTTC.

The gene calls are TRBV7-2 and TRBJ1-5; D is unclear. The germline V gene has CDR1 SGHTA and CDR2 FQGNSA. V was pared by 0 bases and J by 9 bases, with 12 bases between. The CDR3 spans 14 residues. The DNA of the CDR3 is TGTGCCAGCAGCTTAGCCGGCAGCCCTCGGCCCCAGCATTTT. Residues: CASSLAGSPRPQHF.

This sequence joins TRBV19 and TRBJ2-3; D not certain. This CDR3 comprises 16 residues. V lost 7 bases, J lost 2 bases, and 19 bases lay in between. Germline CDR1 reads LNHDA; CDR2 reads SQIVND (reference sequence). The CDR3 DNA reads TGTGCCAGTACCCCAACCGCCGGTCTCAACACAGATACGCAGTATTTT. Its protein product is CASTPTAGLNTDTQYF.

The rearrangement uses TRBV5-8 and TRBJ2-7; D is unresolved. The ends were cut back, 0 bases at V and 2 bases at J, with 9 bases in the middle. Germline CDR1 is SGHTS and CDR2 is YDEGEE. The CDR3 runs to 14 residues. CDR3 DNA sequence: TGTGCCAGCAGCTTGGAGGTGATGACCTACGAGCAGTACTTC. It yields the protein CASSLEVMTYEQYF. The variable domain in full, completed from reference TRBV5-8 and TRBJ2-7, reads EAGVTQSPTHLIKTRGQQATLRCSPISGHTSVYWYQQALGLGLQFLLWYDEGEERNRGNFPPRFSGRQFPNYSSELNVNALELEDSALYLCASSLEVMTYEQYFGPGTRLTVT.

The chain joins TRBV5-1 to TRBJ1-2; 7 bases line up with TRBD1. There are 15 residues in the CDR3. Trimming at V came to 6 bases and at J to 3 bases, leaving 11 bases not matched to a gene. Germline-derived CDR1 and CDR2 are SGHRS and YFSETQ. The CDR3 here is CASTLNSDRYYGYTF. The CDR3 DNA is TGCGCCAGCACCCTTAACTCGGACAGGTACTATGGCTACACCTTC.

The J gene is TRBJ2-1, the V gene TRBV19; 7 nucleotides line up with TRBD2. Germline V gene data show CDR1 as LNHDA and CDR2 as SQIVND (reference sequence). The CDR3 has 16 residues. Unmatched junction bases numbered 10, after V lost 8 bases and J lost 0 bases. CDR3 residues: CASGPSGLSSYNEQFF. CDR3 sequence (DNA): TGTGCCAGTGGCCCTAGCGGACTCAGCTCCTACAATGAGCAGTTCTTC.

The chain links TRBV12-2 to TRBJ1-5. TRBV12-2 is noted as a pseudogene. The CDR3 sequence is 15 residues long. In DNA, the CDR3 is TGTGCAAGTCGCAACTTGACTGATAGCAATCAGCCCCAGCATTTT. Protein product: CASRNLTDSNQPQHF.

Only a few counts were recorded for this clone. CDR3 residues: CATSRSGQSAQPQHF. The DNA of the CDR3 is TGTGCCACCAGCAGATCGGGACAGAGCGCCCAGCCCCAGCATTTT. The chain links TRBV15 to TRBJ1-5, with 7 bases fitting TRBD1. V dropped 2 bases and J dropped 7; count of bases not matched to a gene: 8. In germline, CDR1 is LNHNV, CDR2 YYDKDF (reference sequence). This CDR3 comprises 15 residues. Supplemented by reference TRBV15 and TRBJ1-5, the full variable domain reads DAMVIQNPRYQVTQFGKPVTLSCSQTLNHNVMYWYQQKSSQAPKLLFHYYDKDFNNEADTPDNFQSRRPNTSFCFLDIRSPGLGDTAMYLCATSRSGQSAQPQHFGDGTRLSIL.

This clone was counted a single time. This chain uses TRBV29-1 with TRBJ2-7, with unresolved D. CDR1 and CDR2 (germline): SQVTM, ANQGSEA. With 4 bases removed from V and 4 bases from J, the gap between germline ends came to 11 bases. The CDR3 totals 12 residues. The CDR3 DNA reads as TGCAGCGTTGGGGCAGGAGAATACGAGCAGTACTTC. It translates to CSVGAGEYEQYF.

This chain joins TRBV18 and TRBJ2-1, with a tentative D call TRBD1 (6 bases). This CDR3 has 16 amino acids. The germline gives CDR1 KGHSH, CDR2 LQKENI. The V gene lost 3 bases and the J gene lost 2 bases, with 14 bases spanning the gap. The CDR3 spells CASSPSGAGAYNEQFF. Written as DNA, the CDR3 is TGTGCCAGCTCACCGTCCGGGGCAGGGGCCTACAATGAGCAGTTCTTC.

V usage is TRBV28 and J usage is TRBJ1-5, with D hard to call. Per germline, CDR1 MDHEN and CDR2 SYDVKM. The CDR3 is 14 residues long. V lost 7 bases and J lost 1, with 11 bases in between. CDR3 protein: CASNPWGSNQPQHF. CDR3 DNA sequence: TGTGCCAGCAATCCGTGGGGAAGCAATCAGCCCCAGCATTTT. The whole variable domain, filled in from reference TRBV28 and TRBJ1-5, reads DVKVTQSSRYLVKRTGEKVFLECVQDMDHENMFWYRQDPGLGLRLIYFSYDVKMKEKGDIPEGYSVSREKKERFSLILESASTNQTSMYLCASNPWGSNQPQHFGDGTRLSIL.